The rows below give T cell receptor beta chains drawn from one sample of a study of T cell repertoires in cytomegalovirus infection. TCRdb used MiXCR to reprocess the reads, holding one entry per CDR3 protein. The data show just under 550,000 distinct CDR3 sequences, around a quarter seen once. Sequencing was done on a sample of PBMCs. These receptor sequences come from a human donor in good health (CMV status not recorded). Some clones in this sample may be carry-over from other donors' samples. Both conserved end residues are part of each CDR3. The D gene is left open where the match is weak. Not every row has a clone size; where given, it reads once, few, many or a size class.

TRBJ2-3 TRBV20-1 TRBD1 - CSARTDRGGDTQYF TGCAGTGCTAGAACGGACAGGGGAGGAGATACGCAGTATTTT
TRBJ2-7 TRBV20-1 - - CSARTGVSYEQYF TGCAGTGCTAGAACTGGAGTCTCCTACGAGCAGTACTTC
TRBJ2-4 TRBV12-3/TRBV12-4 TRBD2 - CASLLGIAGGIQYF TGTGCCAGCCTCCTCGGGATAGCGGGAGGGATTCAGTACTTC
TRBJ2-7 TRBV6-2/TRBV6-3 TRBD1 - CASRFPGQGIYEQYF TGTGCCAGCAGATTTCCGGGACAGGGCATCTACGAGCAGTACTTC
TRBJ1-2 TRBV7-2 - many CASSTSHSSTHGYTF TGTGCCAGCAGCACGAGCCATTCCAGCACCCATGGCTACACCTTC
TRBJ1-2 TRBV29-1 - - CSVVAGYGYTF TGCAGCGTTGTGGCCGGCTATGGCTACACCTTC
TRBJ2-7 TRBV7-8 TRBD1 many CASSLQGAGEQYF TGTGCCAGCAGCTTGCAGGGGGCCGGCGAGCAGTACTTC
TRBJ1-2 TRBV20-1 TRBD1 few CSASRGFSYGYTF TGCAGTGCTAGCAGGGGGTTCTCCTATGGCTACACCTTC
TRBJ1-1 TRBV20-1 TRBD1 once CSVNDRGDTEAFF TGCAGTGTTAATGACAGGGGGGACACTGAAGCTTTCTTT
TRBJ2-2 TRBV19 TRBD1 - CASNLGQGANGELFF TGTGCCAGTAACCTCGGACAGGGGGCGAACGGGGAGCTGTTTTTT
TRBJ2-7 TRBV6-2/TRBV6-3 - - CASSRHHGAGTLWEQYF TGTGCCAGCAGTCGCCACCACGGTGCGGGGACACTCTGGGAGCAGTACTTC
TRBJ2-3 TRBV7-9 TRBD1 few CASSPSRGDTQYF TGTGCCAGCAGCCCTAGCAGGGGGGATACGCAGTATTTT
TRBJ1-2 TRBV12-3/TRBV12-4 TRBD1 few CASRGQGGVYGYTF TGTGCCAGCAGGGGACAGGGGGGGGTCTATGGCTACACCTTC
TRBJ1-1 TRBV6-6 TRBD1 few CASSLSALTGGNTEAFF TGTGCCAGCAGTTTATCTGCTTTGACAGGGGGGAACACTGAAGCTTTCTTT
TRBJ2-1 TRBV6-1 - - CAIGRGEGLNEQFF TGTGCCATCGGTAGGGGGGAGGGCCTCAATGAGCAGTTCTTC
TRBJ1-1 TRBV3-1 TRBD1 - CASSPVPGQGGPTEAFF TGTGCCAGCAGCCCCGTCCCGGGACAGGGGGGCCCCACTGAAGCTTTCTTT
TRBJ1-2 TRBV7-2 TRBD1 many CASSQLGQGADGYTF TGTGCCAGCAGCCAGCTGGGACAGGGGGCTGATGGCTACACCTTC
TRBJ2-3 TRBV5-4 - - CASSWTDSTDTQYF TGTGCCAGCAGCTGGACCGATAGCACAGATACGCAGTATTTT
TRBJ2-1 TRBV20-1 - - CSARALVGRVNEQFF TGCAGTGCTAGAGCCTTGGTGGGGCGGGTCAATGAGCAGTTCTTC
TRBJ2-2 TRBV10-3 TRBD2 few CAISGLAGAGELFF TGTGCCATCAGTGGACTAGCGGGAGCCGGGGAGCTGTTTTTT